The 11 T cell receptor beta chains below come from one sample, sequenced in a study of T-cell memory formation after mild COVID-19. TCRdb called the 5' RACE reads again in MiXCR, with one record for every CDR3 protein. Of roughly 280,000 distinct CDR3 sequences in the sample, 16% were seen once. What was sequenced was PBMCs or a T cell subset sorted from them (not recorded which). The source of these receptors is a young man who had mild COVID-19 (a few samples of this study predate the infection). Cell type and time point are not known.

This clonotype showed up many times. The CDR3 region is CAISEPAGVSDGYTF. The DNA of the CDR3 is TGTGCCATCAGTGAGCCGGCCGGGGTGTCGGATGGCTACACCTTC. This chain connects TRBV10-3 to TRBJ1-2; no clear D gene. Trimming stripped 2 bases from V and 6 bases from J, with 16 bases between. This CDR3 is built from 15 residues. CDR1 ENHRY and CDR2 SYGVKD come from the germline V gene.

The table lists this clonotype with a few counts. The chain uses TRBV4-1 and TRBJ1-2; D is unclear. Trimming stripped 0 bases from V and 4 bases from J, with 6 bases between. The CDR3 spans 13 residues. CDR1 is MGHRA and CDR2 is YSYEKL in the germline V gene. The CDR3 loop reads CASSQEAGYGYTF. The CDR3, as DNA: TGCGCCAGCAGCCAAGAGGCAGGCTATGGCTACACCTTC.

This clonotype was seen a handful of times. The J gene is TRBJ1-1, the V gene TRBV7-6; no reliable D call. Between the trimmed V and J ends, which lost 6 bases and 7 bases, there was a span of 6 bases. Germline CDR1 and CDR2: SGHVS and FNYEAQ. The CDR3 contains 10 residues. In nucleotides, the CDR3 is TGTGCCAGCAGGGGGAGTGAAGCTTTCTTT. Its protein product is CASRGSEAFF.

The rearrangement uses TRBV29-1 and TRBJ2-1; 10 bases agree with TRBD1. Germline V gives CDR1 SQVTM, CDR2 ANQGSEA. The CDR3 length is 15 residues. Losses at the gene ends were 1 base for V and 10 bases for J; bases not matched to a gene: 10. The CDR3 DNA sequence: TGCAGCGTTGAAGTACCGGGACAGGGGTACGGCGAGCAGTTCTTC. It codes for CSVEVPGQGYGEQFF.

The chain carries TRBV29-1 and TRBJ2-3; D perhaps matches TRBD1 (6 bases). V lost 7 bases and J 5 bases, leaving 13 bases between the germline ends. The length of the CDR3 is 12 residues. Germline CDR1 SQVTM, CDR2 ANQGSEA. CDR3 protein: CSAYRELDTQYF. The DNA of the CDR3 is TGCAGCGCCTACAGGGAGTTAGATACGCAGTATTTT.

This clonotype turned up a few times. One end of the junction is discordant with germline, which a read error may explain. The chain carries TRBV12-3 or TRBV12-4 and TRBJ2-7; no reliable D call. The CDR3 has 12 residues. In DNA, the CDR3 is TGTGCCAGCAGCCCCGGGTCCACCCCGGGCGGATTC. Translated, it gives CASSPGSTPGGF.

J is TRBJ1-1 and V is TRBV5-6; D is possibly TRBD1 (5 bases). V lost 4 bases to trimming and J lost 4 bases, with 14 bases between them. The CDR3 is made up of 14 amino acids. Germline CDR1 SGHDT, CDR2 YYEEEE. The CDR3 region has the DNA TGTGCCAGCAGCCCCTATGGGACTCGCACTGAAGCTTTCTTT. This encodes CASSPYGTRTEAFF.

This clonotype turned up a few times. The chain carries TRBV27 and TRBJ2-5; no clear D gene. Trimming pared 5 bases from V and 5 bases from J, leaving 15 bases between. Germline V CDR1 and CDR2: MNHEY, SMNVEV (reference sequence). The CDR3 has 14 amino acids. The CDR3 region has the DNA TGTGCCAGCAGTCGCAACCCTACCTTCGAGACCCAGTACTTC. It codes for CASSRNPTFETQYF.

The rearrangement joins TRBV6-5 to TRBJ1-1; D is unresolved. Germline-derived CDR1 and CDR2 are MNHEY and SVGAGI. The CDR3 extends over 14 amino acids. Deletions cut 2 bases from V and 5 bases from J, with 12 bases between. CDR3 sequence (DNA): TGTGCCAGCAGTTACAGGAGTCGACGGACTGAAGCTTTCTTT. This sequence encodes CASSYRSRRTEAFF.

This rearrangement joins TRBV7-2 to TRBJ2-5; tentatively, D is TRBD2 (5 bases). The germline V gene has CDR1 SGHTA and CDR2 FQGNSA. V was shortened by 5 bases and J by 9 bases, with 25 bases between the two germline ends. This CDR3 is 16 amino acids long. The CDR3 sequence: CASSPPWGSVHLAQYF. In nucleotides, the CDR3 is TGTGCCAGCAGCCCCCCATGGGGTAGCGTGCACTTGGCCCAGTACTTC.

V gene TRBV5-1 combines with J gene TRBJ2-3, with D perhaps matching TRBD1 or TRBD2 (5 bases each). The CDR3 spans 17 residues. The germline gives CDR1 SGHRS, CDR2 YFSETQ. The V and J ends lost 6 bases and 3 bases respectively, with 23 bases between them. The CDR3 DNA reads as TGCGCCAGCACCCGAGGGGAGTTTGGCGGGCAGACAGATACGCAGTATTTT. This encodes CASTRGEFGGQTDTQYF.